The clone carrying this TCR beta chain was detected many times. What it binds is unknown. Amplification of TCR beta CDR3 regions used RNA as the template. Researchers ran a first-round RT-PCR on the TCR CDR3 using the HTBI primer set. TCRdb re-called the multiplex PCR reads through MiXCR, storing one row per CDR3 protein. The sample records fewer than 650,000 distinct CDR3 sequences, approximately 49% being singletons. These data are taken from a study of T cells in Graves' hyperthyroidism and ophthalmopathy. After removal of 0 bases from V and 10 bases from J, the junction contained 5 bases not matched to a gene. This CDR3 is 13 amino acids long. Germline loops: CDR1 SGHDT, CDR2 YYEEEE. In making diagnoses, clinical symptoms, serum thyroxine and TRAb, thyroid ultrasound and orbital computed tomography were all used. Whole-study findings and limits: Appearing also in blood were most of the thyroid clonotypes expanded above 0.001.

The sample comprised peripheral blood or thyroid tissue (not recorded which). The TCR sequence derives from an adult woman with Graves' disease, either hyperthyroidism or ophthalmopathy (not recorded which). The rearrangement uses TRBV5-6 and TRBJ1-2; TRBD1 aligns across 8 bases. In nucleotides, the CDR3 is TGTGCCAGCAGCTTGGTGGGACAGGAGGCCTACACCTTC. Its protein is CASSLVGQEAYTF.